The 4 T cell receptor beta chains presented below share a single source sample, sequenced in a study of T cell clonality in common variable immunodeficiency. Assay: immunoSEQ multiplex PCR; the TCRdb copy retains only in-frame clones and omits some. Altogether 50,000 or so clones were found in the sample, and no singletons occur. Source material: peripheral blood mononuclear cells. The receptors shown here come from a person aged 18 to 75 in good health.

At least ten counts were recorded for this clone. The read finishes 3 residues shy of the CDR3 end, and the germline J gene is used to complete it. J is TRBJ1-6 and V is TRBV5-4; the match to TRBD1 covers 9 bases. Germline V CDR1 and CDR2: SGHNT, YYREEE (reference sequence). This CDR3 is 14 amino acids long. V lost 7 bases, J lost 3 bases, and 2 bases stayed unmatched. The covered CDR3 bases are TGTGCCAGCCGGACAGGGGTCTATAATTCACCC. It encodes CASRTGVYNSP. The whole CDR3 reads CASRTGVYNSPLHF.

At least ten counts were recorded for this clone. The CDR3 end falls 3 residues outside the read, so it is completed with the germline J gene. The chain combines TRBV5-1 with TRBJ2-3; 8 positions agree with TRBD1. Looked up from germline, CDR1 is SGHRS and CDR2 is YFSETQ. The CDR3 totals 15 residues. V shed 4 bases and J 0 bases; nucleotides not matched to a gene: 4. CDR3 region: CASSVRQGSTDTQYF. The CDR3 DNA, read in part, is TGCGCCAGCAGCGTACGACAGGGGAGCACAGATACG.

As regards this clone: The read ends 3 residues shy of where the CDR3 ends; the end is completed using the germline J gene. The V and J genes are TRBV18 and TRBJ2-4; D may be TRBD1 (6 bases). The CDR3 runs to 18 residues. Germline V CDR1 and CDR2: KGHSH, LQKENI. The sequenced part of the CDR3 DNA is TGTGCCAGCTCACCAATGGCCTACAGGGTAGCAACTAACTATGGT. Amino acids: CASSPMAYRVATNYG. The complete CDR3 reads CASSPMAYRVATNYGQYF.

This clone was seen a handful of times. One end of the junction is discordant with germline, which a read error may explain. The observed sequence ends 3 residues before the CDR3 terminus, with the missing tail filled in from the germline J gene. This specimen includes other DNA sequences encoding the same CDR3. This chain uses TRBV5-5 with TRBJ1-1; 7 nucleotides agree with TRBD1. The CDR3 spans 15 residues. Germline CDR1 is SGHKS and CDR2 is YYEKEE (reference sequence). The CDR3 sequence is CASSLAGTVNTEAFF. The sequenced part of the CDR3 DNA is TGTGCCAGCAGCTTGGCCGGGACAGTGAACACCGAA. Full variable domain (remainder filled in from reference TRBV5-5 and TRBJ1-1): DAGVTQSPTHLIKTRGQQVTLRCSPISGHKSVSWYQQVLGQGPQFIFQYYEKEERGRGNFPDRFSARQFPNYSSELNVNALLLGDSALYLCASSLAGTVNTEAFFGQGTRLTVV.